Following are 30 T cell receptor beta chains from one sample sequenced in a study of T cells after yellow fever vaccination. TCRdb reanalysed the 5' RACE reads using MiXCR and keeps one entry per CDR3 protein. The sample contains 200,000 to 300,000 distinct CDR3 sequences, over 6.5% of which appear only once. The specimen was CD4+ T cells sorted from PBMCs, collected on the day of the yellow fever booster vaccination. The receptor set was obtained from a man in his thirties or forties who received the YFV17D yellow fever vaccine.

This chain connects TRBV7-8 to TRBJ2-3; D is unclear. Germline V gene lookup returns CDR1 SGHVS and CDR2 FQNEAQ. The CDR3 loop spans 12 amino acids. The V end lost 1 base, the J end lost 8 bases, and 7 bases lay between the germline ends. The CDR3 coding sequence is TGTGCCAGCAGCTTAGGGGCCGTTACGCAGTATTTT. Its protein product is CASSLGAVTQYF.

This clonotype was detected a few times. V usage is TRBV3-1 and J usage is TRBJ2-2; no clear D gene. Deletions cut 0 bases from V and 4 bases from J, with 9 bases between. Germline V gives CDR1 LGHDT, CDR2 YNNKEL (reference sequence). This CDR3 contains 15 residues. The CDR3 region has the DNA TGTGCCAGCAGCCAAGATTGGCACACCACCGGGGAGCTGTTTTTT. Its translation: CASSQDWHTTGELFF.

This chain uses TRBV20-1 with TRBJ2-1; D ambiguous. Per germline, CDR1 DFQATT and CDR2 SNEGSKA (reference sequence). The CDR3 is made up of 11 amino acids. The germline V and J ends were trimmed by 3 bases and 9 bases, with 9 bases remaining between them. The CDR3 sequence: CSASRIGEQFF. DNA of the CDR3: TGCAGTGCTAGTAGGATCGGTGAGCAGTTCTTC.

This clonotype was recorded a few times. Germline and junction disagree at one end, which may indicate a read error. The chain is built from TRBV28 and TRBJ1-5, with no clear D. The germline CDR1 and CDR2 sequences are MDHEN and SYDVKM. This CDR3 spans 14 amino acids. The CDR3 sequence is CASSLRQANRPQHF. The CDR3 nucleotides are TGTGCCAGCAGTTTGAGGCAGGCCAATCGGCCCCAGCATTTT.

This clonotype has at least ten counts. This sequence joins TRBV30 and TRBJ2-3, with 10 bases fitting TRBD2. V dropped 4 bases and J dropped 1; count of bases not matched to a gene: 2. This CDR3 contains 14 residues. Germline-derived CDR1 and CDR2 are GTSNPN and SVGIG (reference sequence). The CDR3 here is CAWIGTSGTDTQYF. The CDR3 DNA reads as TGTGCCTGGATTGGGACTAGCGGCACAGATACGCAGTATTTT.

The gene calls are TRBV28 and TRBJ2-5; the D is unclear. V dropped 6 bases and J dropped 4 bases, with 18 bases sitting between them. This CDR3 comprises 15 residues. In germline, CDR1 is MDHEN, CDR2 SYDVKM. The CDR3 DNA reads TGTGCCAGCAGCGGTAATCCGGGTACATTAGAGACCCAGTACTTC. This gives the protein CASSGNPGTLETQYF.

This clonotype has more than one count but fewer than ten. The V gene is TRBV12-3 or TRBV12-4, the J gene TRBJ2-7, with 12 bases that match TRBD2. The CDR3 is 15 residues long. The trim removed 2 bases at V and 5 bases at J, leaving 4 bases unmatched. CDR3 coding DNA: TGTGCCAGCAGTTTAACTGGACTAGCGGGAAACGAGCAGTACTTC. Translating gives CASSLTGLAGNEQYF.

This clonotype was counted only a few times. In nucleotides, the CDR3 is TGCAGTGCGCCGGACTATAGACAACCCTACGAGCAGTACTTC. The encoded protein is CSAPDYRQPYEQYF. The rearrangement uses TRBV20-1 and TRBJ2-7; a possible D gene is TRBD2 (6 bases). V lost 6 bases to trimming and J lost 2 bases, with 17 bases between them. CDR1 is DFQATT, CDR2 SNEGSKA, per germline (reference sequence). CDR3 size: 14 residues.

CDR3 in amino acids: CASSSPNIWETQYF. CDR3 bases: TGTGCCAGCAGCTCCCCCAATATCTGGGAGACCCAGTACTTC. This rearrangement joins TRBV7-2 to TRBJ2-5; D gene unclear. The CDR3 has 14 residues. CDR1 and CDR2 (germline): SGHTA, FQGNSA. V lost 4 bases and J lost 5, with 14 bases in between.

Only a few counts were recorded for this clonotype. The J gene is TRBJ2-1, the V gene TRBV19, with TRBD2 matching 14 bases. The CDR3 runs 16 residues. The germline V gene encodes CDR1 LNHDA and CDR2 SQIVND (reference sequence). Trimming took 2 bases from V and 7 from J; bases not matched to a gene: 4. CDR3 amino acids: CASSITGTSGRNEQFF. Here the CDR3 DNA reads TGTGCCAGTAGTATAACCGGGACTAGCGGGAGAAATGAGCAGTTCTTC.

Comments on this clonotype: This may stem from a read error, because a much larger clone lies one nucleotide away. The rearrangement links TRBV27 to TRBJ2-7, with 10 bases lining up with TRBD2. The junction had 3 bases not matched to a gene; V was cut back by 1 base and J by 0 bases. The germline V gene encodes CDR1 MNHEY and CDR2 SMNVEV (reference sequence). The CDR3 is made up of 16 amino acids. CDR3 sequence reads: CASSLCASGSSYEQYF. CDR3 DNA sequence: TGTGCCAGCAGTTTATGCGCTAGCGGGAGCTCCTACGAGCAGTACTTC.

In this sample, this clonotype turned up many times. The chain combines TRBV10-3 with TRBJ2-1; the D call may be TRBD1 or TRBD2 (5 bases each). The CDR3 consists of 15 residues. V lost 0 bases, J lost 9 bases, and 15 bases lay in between. The V gene's germline CDR1 is ENHRY and CDR2 SYGVKD. In DNA form, the CDR3 reads TGTGCCATCAGTGAGTCGGGACCCCTCGGAACTGAGCAGTTCTTC. This codes for CAISESGPLGTEQFF.

This clonotype was counted many times. This chain joins TRBV20-1 and TRBJ2-3; D may be TRBD1 or TRBD2 (5 bases each). Looked up from germline, CDR1 is DFQATT and CDR2 is SNEGSKA (reference sequence). Trimming pared 6 bases from V and 4 bases from J, leaving 11 bases between. CDR3 length: 12 residues. The CDR3 DNA sequence: TGCAGTGCCCCACGGGACGCAGATACGCAGTATTTT. As protein: CSAPRDADTQYF.

In this sample, this clonotype turned up many times. This chain uses TRBV3-1 with TRBJ1-6, with 8 bases identical to TRBD1. CDR3 size: 21 residues. J gave up 6 bases and V 5 bases, and 24 bases lay outside the gene matches. Germline V gene data show CDR1 as LGHDT and CDR2 as YNNKEL (reference sequence). CDR3 DNA: TGTGCCAGCAGCTCCCCGTCGGCCCGACAGGGGCGATTTGCCATTAATTCACCCCTCCACTTT. Translation gives CASSSPSARQGRFAINSPLHF.

This clonotype was picked up many times. The chain carries TRBV5-1 and TRBJ1-3; D uncertain. The CDR3 spans 12 residues. Germline V lookup: CDR1 SGHRS, CDR2 YFSETQ. Trimming pared 5 bases from V and 1 base from J, leaving 4 bases between. CDR3 sequence reads: CASRGSGNTIYF. DNA for the CDR3: TGCGCCAGCAGGGGATCTGGAAACACCATATATTTT.

This clonotype was observed many times. The chain uses TRBV15 and TRBJ2-7; no definite D call. There are 13 residues in the CDR3. Germline V lookup: CDR1 LNHNV, CDR2 YYDKDF (reference sequence). Trimming stripped 3 bases from V and 2 bases from J, with 8 bases between. The CDR3 DNA reads TGTGCCACCAGCAGGGGTCCAACCTACGAGCAGTACTTC. This sequence encodes CATSRGPTYEQYF.

This clonotype was seen repeatedly, ten times or more. The chain couples TRBV20-1 to TRBJ2-5; the D is unclear. Between the trimmed V and J ends, which lost 5 bases and 4 bases, there was a span of 11 bases. The CDR3 is made up of 12 amino acids. Germline CDR1 and CDR2: DFQATT and SNEGSKA (reference sequence). The DNA for the CDR3 is TGCAGTGCTCCGGCTCCGGGAGAGACCCAGTACTTC. Amino acids: CSAPAPGETQYF.

This clonotype came up a few times. The germline gene is not matched at one end of the junction; a read error may be the cause. The chain uses TRBV12-3 or TRBV12-4 and TRBJ2-2, with D perhaps matching TRBD1 (6 bases). This CDR3 comprises 16 residues. The CDR3 loop is CASSFGQHAKTGELFF. CDR3 sequence (DNA): TGTGCCAGCAGTTTCGGACAGCATGCGAAGACCGGGGAGCTGTTTTTT.

The sample holds a few counts of this clonotype. This chain links TRBV9 with TRBJ2-5; TRBD2 agrees at 8 bases. The V gene's germline CDR1 is SGDLS and CDR2 YYNGEE. V lost 4 bases and J lost 4; bases outside the gene matches: 9. The CDR3 has 15 amino acids. The CDR3 region has the DNA TGTGCCAGCAGCCCCGGGACTAGTTTCATAGAGACCCAGTACTTC. It yields the protein CASSPGTSFIETQYF.

V usage is TRBV6-1 and J usage is TRBJ2-1, with 9 positions matching TRBD1. The V segment lost 5 bases and the J segment 7 bases; nucleotides outside the gene matches: 12. CDR3 length: 16 amino acids. Per germline, CDR1 MNHNS and CDR2 SASEGT. The CDR3 loop reads CASSKGWGTGKNEQFF. The CDR3 coding sequence is TGTGCCAGCAGTAAGGGTTGGGGGACAGGGAAAAATGAGCAGTTCTTC.

This clonotype came up many times. The chain uses TRBV20-1 and TRBJ2-3; TRBD2 aligns across 10 bases. The germline gives CDR1 DFQATT, CDR2 SNEGSKA (reference sequence). This CDR3 region has 18 residues. V was clipped by 0 bases and J by 0 bases; unmatched bases: 9. The chain's CDR3 is CSARDRASGSFSTDTQYF. For the CDR3, the DNA is TGCAGTGCTAGAGATAGGGCTAGCGGGAGCTTTAGCACAGATACGCAGTATTTT.

In its sample, this clonotype was seen a few times. This rearrangement joins TRBV28 to TRBJ2-1; D may be TRBD2 (5 bases). The CDR3 extends over 12 amino acids. Trimming took 3 bases from V and 10 from J, leaving 10 bases between them. Germline V gives CDR1 MDHEN, CDR2 SYDVKM. The chain's CDR3 is CASSFGNLEQFF. The CDR3 DNA reads as TGTGCCAGCAGTTTCGGGAACCTGGAGCAGTTCTTC.

This clonotype was counted many times. The chain joins TRBV29-1 to TRBJ2-7; D tentatively reads TRBD1 or TRBD2 (6 bases each). Per germline, CDR1 SQVTM and CDR2 ANQGSEA. The CDR3 consists of 11 residues. V was pared by 6 bases and J by 4 bases, with 10 bases between. For the CDR3, the DNA is TGCAGCGTCCAAGGGGGGTACGAGCAGTACTTC. It encodes CSVQGGYEQYF.

This clonotype was seen only a few times. The CDR3, as DNA: TGCAGTGCTAGAGATCGGGGGCAGGGTAATCTTCTAGACTACGAGCAGTACTTC. As protein: CSARDRGQGNLLDYEQYF. The J gene is TRBJ2-7, the V gene TRBV20-1; D tentatively fits TRBD1 or TRBD2 (6 bases each). Looked up from germline, CDR1 is DFQATT and CDR2 is SNEGSKA (reference sequence). This CDR3 contains 18 residues. Trimming cost V 0 bases and J 3 bases, with 24 bases left between them.

This clonotype was counted ten times or more. The chain links TRBV12-3 or TRBV12-4 to TRBJ1-3; D is undetermined. This CDR3 comprises 14 residues. Trimming left V 2 bases short and J 1 base short, with 6 bases between. CDR3 in amino acids: CASSLIGSGNTIYF. The CDR3 region has the DNA TGTGCCAGCAGTTTAATCGGGTCTGGAAACACCATATATTTT.

In its sample, this clonotype was seen many times. The chain links TRBV5-1 to TRBJ1-5; D unclear. V lost 2 bases to trimming and J lost 5 bases, with 14 bases between them. The CDR3 runs to 15 residues. Germline CDR1 is SGHRS and CDR2 is YFSETQ. The CDR3 protein is CASSFAGMRDQPQHF. DNA for the CDR3: TGCGCCAGCAGCTTCGCCGGTATGAGGGATCAGCCCCAGCATTTT.

There are many counts of this clonotype. The chain recombines TRBV7-9 with TRBJ2-3, with a possible D match to TRBD2 (6 bases). The CDR3 consists of 16 residues. Trimming cost V 5 bases and J 1 base, with 16 bases left between them. Looked up from germline, CDR1 is SEHNR and CDR2 is FQNEAQ (reference sequence). CDR3 loop: CASSPRSGGGTDTQYF. Written as DNA, the CDR3 is TGTGCCAGCAGCCCCAGGAGTGGCGGGGGCACAGATACGCAGTATTTT. The full variable domain, in which reference TRBV7-9 and TRBJ2-3 provide the parts outside the CDR3, is DTGVSQNPRHKITKRGQNVTFRCDPISEHNRLYWYRQTLGQGPEFLTYFQNEAQLEKSRLLSDRFSAERPKGSFSTLEIQRTEQGDSAMYLCASSPRSGGGTDTQYFGPGTRLTVL.

V and J are TRBV19 and TRBJ2-3, with 8 bases lining up with TRBD2. The CDR3 covers 14 residues. The germline V gene has CDR1 LNHDA and CDR2 SQIVND (reference sequence). Losses at the gene ends were 3 bases for V and 3 bases for J; bases not matched to a gene: 2. CDR3 sequence reads: CASSIRGGTDTQYF. In nucleotides, the CDR3 is TGTGCCAGTAGTATTCGGGGGGGGACAGATACGCAGTATTTT.

The chain carries TRBV7-2 and TRBJ2-7; the D is unclear. Trimming cost V 5 bases and J 6 bases, with 17 bases left between them. CDR3 size: 14 residues. The germline CDR1 and CDR2 sequences are SGHTA and FQGNSA. CDR3 protein: CASSLAGGSREQYF. CDR3 DNA: TGTGCCAGCAGCCTCGCCGGCGGTAGCCGCGAGCAGTACTTC.

This clonotype has at least ten counts. The chain carries TRBV6-6 and TRBJ1-5; D unclear. The germline CDR1 and CDR2 sequences are MNHNY and SVGAGI (reference sequence). This CDR3 contains 12 residues. Trimming removed 8 bases at V and 4 bases at J, with 9 bases between. The CDR3 reads CASRVWNQPQHF. The DNA of the CDR3 is TGTGCCAGCCGGGTCTGGAATCAGCCCCAGCATTTT.